This is a list of T cell receptor beta chains from one sample in a study of blood T cells in healthy people across ages. Each CDR3 protein gets one entry after TCRdb re-called the 5' RACE reads with MiXCR. The table has about 1.5 million distinct CDR3 sequences, about 45% seen once. The sample comprised blood. These TCRs come from a woman between 18 and 29 years old in good health. Both conserved end residues are part of each CDR3. The order of the fields is clone size, D gene, V gene, J gene, CDR3 DNA, CDR3 protein. A D gene is named only where the DNA matches it firmly. The listing skips clone size in some rows; elsewhere it reads once, few, many or a size class.

NA,TRBD1,TRBV7-6,TRBJ1-5,TGTGCCAGCAGCTTAGGGCCAGGGGGCCGACAGCCCCAGCATTTT,CASSLGPGGRQPQHF
few,NA,TRBV7-2,TRBJ2-3,TGTGCCAGCAGCTTACCCGTGGGAGAGGCGTCAGATACGCAGTATTTT,CASSLPVGEASDTQYF
NA,TRBD2,TRBV12-3/TRBV12-4,TRBJ2-3,TGTGCCAGCAGTTTCTCGACTAGCGGAAGCCTCACAGATACGCAGTATTTT,CASSFSTSGSLTDTQYF
NA,NA,TRBV4-1,TRBJ2-1,TGCGCCAGCAGCCCTCGACCTTCTCGCGGTGCCTACAATGAGCGGTTCTTC,CASSPRPSRGAYNERFF
once,NA,TRBV20-1,TRBJ2-3,TGCAGTGCTAAAGGACATCTGAGCACAGATACGCAGTATTTT,CSAKGHLSTDTQYF
NA,NA,TRBV6-6,TRBJ1-4,TGTGCCAGCAGTGCAACTGGAGGGGAAAAACTGTTTTTT,CASSATGGEKLFF
few,NA,TRBV4-1,TRBJ1-1,TGCGCCAGCAGCCAAGATAGGCGTGAAGCTTTCTTT,CASSQDRREAFF
NA,NA,TRBV4-3,TRBJ1-1,TGCGCCAGCAGCCAAAGGGCTAAGGGTGGATCTGACACTGAAGCTTTCTTT,CASSQRAKGGSDTEAFF
NA,TRBD2,TRBV27,TRBJ2-2,TGTGCCAGCAGTTGGTCGGGGGGTTCTTCCGGGGAGCTGTTTTTT,CASSWSGGSSGELFF
NA,NA,TRBV27,TRBJ1-5,TGTGCCAGCAGCCCGATCGGTAGCAATCAGCCCCAGCATTTT,CASSPIGSNQPQHF
NA,NA,TRBV25-1,TRBJ2-3,TGTGCCAGCAGTGGCTCTACGTGGGGGGGCTTAGATACGCAGTATTTT,CASSGSTWGGLDTQYF
NA,TRBD1,TRBV7-3,TRBJ1-2,TGCGCCAGCAGCTTATCTAGCAGGGGGGGCTACACCTTC,CASSLSSRGGYTF
NA,TRBD2,TRBV5-1,TRBJ2-1,TGCGCCAGCAGCCTACGGACTAGCGGGGGGGCGGGCGAGCAGTTCTTC,CASSLRTSGGAGEQFF
few,NA,TRBV7-2,TRBJ1-2,TGTGCCAGCAGCGTCTCCCGGGGTGGCTACACCTTC,CASSVSRGGYTF
many,TRBD1,TRBV18,TRBJ1-5,TGTGCCAGCAGCCCGGGACAGGGTGGCAATCAGCCCCAGCATTTT,CASSPGQGGNQPQHF
NA,NA,TRBV21-1,TRBJ2-2,TGTGCCAGGGATCGGACTGCACACCTGTTCAGCCCCGGGGAGCTGTTTTTT,CARDRTAHLFSPGELFF
NA,TRBD2,TRBV5-6,TRBJ2-7,TGTGCCAGCAGTTACGGGGGGGCAACGTCCTACGAGCAGTACTTC,CASSYGGATSYEQYF
NA,TRBD2,TRBV29-1,TRBJ2-5,TGCAGCGATCCTTTGACTAGCGGCCAAGAGACCCAGTACTTC,CSDPLTSGQETQYF
NA,NA,TRBV7-9,TRBJ1-1,TGTGCCAGCAGCTTACTCCCCTTGAGTGCTTTCTTT,CASSLLPLSAFF
NA,NA,TRBV6-2/TRBV6-3,TRBJ1-1,TGTGCCAGCAGTTACGCTGAGGGTAGGGGGTCGGTGAACACTGAAGCTTTCTTT,CASSYAEGRGSVNTEAFF
NA,NA,TRBV20-1,TRBJ1-5,TGCAGTGCTAGTCCCGACCCCAATCAGCCCCAGCATTTT,CSASPDPNQPQHF
NA,TRBD1,TRBV2,TRBJ1-5,TGTGCCAGCAGTAACTACAGGGGTAATCAGCCCCAGCATTTT,CASSNYRGNQPQHF
few,NA,TRBV6-5,TRBJ2-1,TGTGCCAGCAGACTCTCTTACCTGGGCACCTACAATGAGCAGTTCTTC,CASRLSYLGTYNEQFF
NA,NA,TRBV6-2/TRBV6-3,TRBJ2-7,TGTGCCAGCACCTCCCGTGGAGGGGGCTCTTACGAGCAGTACTTC,CASTSRGGGSYEQYF
few,NA,TRBV4-3,TRBJ1-5,TGCGCCAGCAGCCAAGATGGCAGGGATGATCAGCCCCAGCATTTT,CASSQDGRDDQPQHF
NA,NA,TRBV24-1,TRBJ1-5,TGTGCCACCAGTGATTTCCCCACAGGGATACTCAATCAGCCCCAGCATTTT,CATSDFPTGILNQPQHF
NA,NA,TRBV6-2/TRBV6-3,TRBJ2-7,TGTGCCAGCAGTGCTGAGAGACCCTACGAGCAGTACTTC,CASSAERPYEQYF
few,NA,TRBV27,TRBJ2-7,TGTGCCAGCAGTTTACGGTTAACCTACGAGCAGTACTTC,CASSLRLTYEQYF
NA,TRBD2,TRBV25-1,TRBJ2-5,TGTGCCAGCAGTGAAAGGACTAGCGGCCAAGAGACCCAGTACTTC,CASSERTSGQETQYF
NA,TRBD2,TRBV5-1,TRBJ2-1,TGCGCCAGCAGCTTGAACGGGGGGGCAGAAAATGAGCAGTTCTTC,CASSLNGGAENEQFF
NA,NA,TRBV20-1,TRBJ2-1,TGCAGTGCTGGAGCCTCCGGGACCAGTGAGCAGTTCTTC,CSAGASGTSEQFF
many,NA,TRBV7-6,TRBJ2-1,TGTGCCAGCAGCTTAGCTGTCGGTTCGAATGAGCAGTTCTTC,CASSLAVGSNEQFF
NA,TRBD1,TRBV20-1,TRBJ1-2,TGCAGTGCTAGAGACCTTGGGACAGGAAGCTATGGCTACACCTTC,CSARDLGTGSYGYTF
NA,NA,TRBV4-2,TRBJ1-3,TGTGCCAGCAGCCCCACTACAGGGACCTTCTCTGGAAACACCATATATTTT,CASSPTTGTFSGNTIYF
few,TRBD1,TRBV9,TRBJ1-1,TGTGCCAGCAGCAGACAGGGGGCAGGGGACACTGAAGCTTTCTTT,CASSRQGAGDTEAFF
NA,TRBD1,TRBV19,TRBJ2-7,TGTGCCAGTAGTGGAAGAGGGGGCGTCTACGAGCAGTACTTC,CASSGRGGVYEQYF
NA,NA,TRBV20-1,TRBJ2-7,TGCAGTGCTAGTCCGAGGAGATCTCCCTACGAGCAGTACTTC,CSASPRRSPYEQYF
NA,TRBD2,TRBV6-2/TRBV6-3,TRBJ2-1,TGTGCCAGCACCAACCCCAGACTAGCGGAAGATTGGAGTACAATTATCAACAATGAGCAGTTCTTC,CASTNPRLAEDWSTIINNEQFF
NA,NA,TRBV24-1,TRBJ1-2,TGTGCCACCAGTGGGGCAGGAGTTACATATGGCTACACCTTC,CATSGAGVTYGYTF
NA,TRBD1,TRBV29-1,TRBJ1-4,TGCAGCGTTGTGGCAGGGGGAAATGAAAAACTGTTTTTT,CSVVAGGNEKLFF
few,TRBD2,TRBV4-2,TRBJ2-7,TGTGCCAGCAGCCAAGGGGACACTAGCGGGAGTCCCTACGAGCAGTACTTC,CASSQGDTSGSPYEQYF
NA,NA,TRBV24-1,TRBJ2-2,TGTGCCACCAGTGACCCGGGACATAACACCGGGGAGCTGTTTTTT,CATSDPGHNTGELFF
NA,NA,TRBV19,TRBJ2-1,TGTGCCAGTAGTTCTCGACTAGGCTCCTACAATGAGCAGTTCTTC,CASSSRLGSYNEQFF
NA,NA,TRBV20-1,TRBJ2-2,TGCAGTGCTAGGTCAATCCTCACCGGGGAGCTGTTTTTT,CSARSILTGELFF
once,TRBD2,TRBV20-1,TRBJ2-5,TGCAGTGCTATATCGGCTAGCGGGATTAATGAGCAGTACTTC,CSAISASGINEQYF
few,TRBD2,TRBV4-3,TRBJ2-3,TGCGCCAGCAGCCAAGGCTATGGCGGGGGGTCAGATACGCAGTATTTT,CASSQGYGGGSDTQYF
NA,TRBD2,TRBV28,TRBJ2-5,TGTGCCAGCTGGGGGCTAGCGGGAGGACTTAACTCTAATGAGCAGTACTTC,CASWGLAGGLNSNEQYF
few,NA,TRBV5-1,TRBJ1-1,TGCGCCAGCAGCTTGGTGTCAACGAACACTGAAGCTTTCTTT,CASSLVSTNTEAFF
NA,NA,TRBV28,TRBJ2-3,TGTGCCAGCAGTTTGATCTTTTTTGATACGCAGTATTTT,CASSLIFFDTQYF
NA,NA,TRBV29-1,TRBJ2-1,TGCAGCGTTTCAGGGCACAATGAGCAGTTCTTC,CSVSGHNEQFF
NA,NA,TRBV30,TRBJ2-3,TGTGCCTGGAGTGGAGCGTACACAGATACGCAGTATTTT,CAWSGAYTDTQYF
many,NA,TRBV29-1,TRBJ2-1,TGCAGCGCCCCCACGGGAAGCAATGAGCAGTTCTTC,CSAPTGSNEQFF
NA,NA,TRBV7-9,TRBJ1-4,TGTGCCAGCAGCTTGCCACGCCGTAATGAAAAACTGTTTTTT,CASSLPRRNEKLFF
few,NA,TRBV12-3/TRBV12-4,TRBJ2-1,TGTGCCAGCAGTTTAGCCCCGACTAACTTTGACAATGAGCAGTTCTTC,CASSLAPTNFDNEQFF